This T cell receptor (beta chain) was profiled in a study of T cell responses to AZD1222 COVID-19 vaccine. Study results and caveats: Reports indicate that nearly half of spike-specific TCRs are directed at unmutated variant regions.

Data came from immunoSEQ multiplex PCR; TCRdb stores just in-frame clones and leaves some out. The sample carries 200,000 or so clones, 85% to 95% recorded once. As regards this clone: Its antigen is unknown.

Germline-derived CDR1 and CDR2 are SGDLS and YYNGEE. V lost 3 bases to trimming and J lost 8 bases; unmatched junction nucleotides: 8. The CDR3 contains 15 residues. The starting material was peripheral blood, obtained on day 0 of AZD1222 vaccination. The sequence derives from an adult in good health. The rearrangement uses TRBV9 and TRBJ2-1; TRBD2 aligns across 10 bases. CDR3 region: CASSETSGIGYEQFF. CDR3 in DNA: TGTGCCAGCAGCGAAACTAGCGGGATCGGGTATGAGCAGTTCTTC.